The 32 T cell receptor beta chains listed next were all sequenced from one sample in a study of blood T cell repertoires in COVID-19. Measured with immunoSEQ multiplex PCR; TCRdb has only the in-frame clones, and not every one. The table shows 90,000 to 130,000 clones, with over 80% occurring only once. The sample comprised peripheral blood. The receptors were sampled from a woman aged 70-85 years with acute or convalescent COVID-19.

The chain employs TRBV7-9 and TRBJ2-3; 8 positions agree with TRBD2. CDR3 length equals 16 residues. The V gene's germline CDR1 is SEHNR and CDR2 FQNEAQ (reference sequence). V lost 4 bases and J lost 3; bases outside the gene matches: 9. Here the CDR3 reads CASSSFGGARTDTQYF. CDR3 in DNA: TGTGCCAGCAGCTCCTTCGGGGGGGCTCGGACAGATACGCAGTATTTT.

The genes are TRBV15 and TRBJ2-1, with TRBD2 identical over 12 bases. The CDR3 spans 15 residues. Germline CDR1 reads LNHNV; CDR2 reads YYDKDF (reference sequence). J gave up 4 bases and V 5 bases, and 3 bases lay outside the gene matches. CDR3 sequence: CATSPLAGGYNEQFF. The CDR3 coding sequence is TGTGCCACCAGCCCACTAGCGGGAGGTTACAATGAGCAGTTCTTC. Full variable domain (missing parts from reference TRBV15 and TRBJ2-1): DAMVIQNPRYQVTQFGKPVTLSCSQTLNHNVMYWYQQKSSQAPKLLFHYYDKDFNNEADTPDNFQSRRPNTSFCFLDIRSPGLGDTAMYLCATSPLAGGYNEQFFGPGTRLTVL.

The rearrangement uses TRBV28 and TRBJ2-7, with 9 bases aligning to TRBD1. The germline CDR1 and CDR2 sequences are MDHEN and SYDVKM. The CDR3 runs 15 residues. V dropped 5 bases and J dropped 3; count of bases not matched to a gene: 8. In DNA, the CDR3 is TGTGCCAGCAGTACCGGGGGACAGGGCCTCTACGAGCAGTACGTC. Encoded protein: CASSTGGQGLYEQYV.

V and J are TRBV11-1 and TRBJ2-1; D is perhaps TRBD2 (5 bases). Trimming shortened V by 1 base and J by 0 bases, and 10 bases separated the two germline ends. The germline gives CDR1 SGHAT, CDR2 FQDESV (reference sequence). The CDR3 length is 16 residues. The CDR3 loop reads CASSLEWRVSYNEQFF. The DNA of the CDR3 is TGTGCCAGCAGCTTAGAGTGGCGGGTCTCCTACAATGAGCAGTTCTTC.

This clone was counted many times. J is TRBJ2-7 and V is TRBV5-6; 9 positions agree with TRBD1. V gave up 1 base and J gave up 2 bases; unmatched junction bases: 4. The CDR3 spans 15 residues. Germline lookup yields CDR1 SGHDT and CDR2 YYEEEE. In DNA form, the CDR3 reads TGTGCCAGCAGCTTGTACAGGGGGCCGACCTACGAGCAGTACGTC. Its protein product is CASSLYRGPTYEQYV.

The chain links TRBV29-1 to TRBJ2-5; unclear D gene. The CDR3 length is 12 residues. V lost 1 base, J lost 4 bases, and 7 bases lay in between. Germline-derived CDR1 and CDR2 are SQVTM and ANQGSEA. The DNA for the CDR3 is TGCAGCGTTGAAGGCTACGGAGAGACCCAGTACTTC. It is translated as CSVEGYGETQYF.

V and J are TRBV28 and TRBJ1-5; 8 bases are shared with TRBD1. J gave up 7 bases and V 10 bases, and 9 bases lay outside the gene matches. The CDR3 covers 13 residues. CDR1 and CDR2 (germline): MDHEN, SYDVKM. For the CDR3, the DNA is TGTGCCATCTCCAGGGGGCGCGGGCAGCCCCAGCATTTT. It yields the protein CAISRGRGQPQHF. Drawing the rest from reference TRBV28 and TRBJ1-5, the complete variable domain is DVKVTQSSRYLVKRTGEKVFLECVQDMDHENMFWYRQDPGLGLRLIYFSYDVKMKEKGDIPEGYSVSREKKERFSLILESASTNQTSMYLCAISRGRGQPQHFGDGTRLSIL.

The chain employs TRBV5-1 and TRBJ2-7; 13 bases line up with TRBD2. The CDR3 extends over 16 amino acids. V lost 4 bases to trimming and J lost 0 bases; unmatched junction nucleotides: 4. Germline V gene data show CDR1 as SGHRS and CDR2 as YFSETQ. CDR3 amino acids: CASSPWTSGSSYEQYF. The CDR3 nucleotides read TGCGCCAGCAGCCCCTGGACTAGCGGGAGCTCCTACGAGCAGTACTTC.

The rearrangement links TRBV28 to TRBJ1-1; D is possibly TRBD1 (6 bases). The CDR3 spans 13 residues. In germline, CDR1 is MDHEN, CDR2 SYDVKM. V was cut by 3 bases and J by 5 bases, with 10 bases left in between. The CDR3 DNA reads as TGTGCCAGCAGTTTCAGGGGAAAGACTGAAGCTTTCTTT. Protein: CASSFRGKTEAFF.

This clone has a handful of counts. The chain is built from TRBV7-8 and TRBJ2-3, with TRBD1 as a possible D gene (6 bases). The germline CDR1 and CDR2 sequences are SGHVS and FQNEAQ. The CDR3 is 14 residues long. Trimming took 5 bases from V and 6 from J, leaving 15 bases between them. CDR3 region: CASSPRDRSDTQYF. The CDR3 nucleotides are TGTGCCAGCAGCCCACGAGACAGGTCCGATACGCAGTATTTT.

The V gene is TRBV2, the J gene TRBJ1-2; the D gene is possibly TRBD1 (6 bases). CDR1 SNHLY and CDR2 FYNNEI come from the germline V gene. V dropped 6 bases and J dropped 2 bases, with 10 bases sitting between them. The CDR3 contains 13 residues. The CDR3 loop is CASRPDRNYGYTF. The CDR3 coding sequence is TGTGCCAGCAGGCCGGACAGAAACTATGGCTACACCTTC.

This clone was counted a few times. V gene TRBV29-1 combines with J gene TRBJ1-2; 9 nucleotides line up with TRBD1. V dropped 0 bases and J dropped 7; count of bases not matched to a gene: 9. The germline gives CDR1 SQVTM, CDR2 ANQGSEA. The CDR3 covers 15 residues. The chain's CDR3 is CSVEDHRGRTFGYTF. In DNA form, the CDR3 reads TGCAGCGTTGAAGATCACAGGGGGCGAACTTTTGGCTACACCTTC.

The rearrangement joins TRBV10-3 to TRBJ2-7; possibly TRBD2 for D (5 bases). Germline V gene lookup returns CDR1 ENHRY and CDR2 SYGVKD. Deletions cut 3 bases from V and 9 bases from J, with 18 bases between. The CDR3 contains 14 residues. The CDR3 nucleotides read TGTGCCATCAGTGACTCAAGCGGAGTCCCACGGCAGTACTTC. Translated: CAISDSSGVPRQYF.

The chain is built from TRBV7-9 and TRBJ1-6, with 9 bases fitting TRBD1. The germline gives CDR1 SEHNR, CDR2 FQNEAQ (reference sequence). This CDR3 has 16 residues. With V trimmed by 1 base and J by 9 bases, 7 bases remained unmatched. CDR3 DNA: TGTGCCAGCAGCTTAGGTGCGACAGGGGGTCGTTCACCCCTCCACTTT. Translating it yields CASSLGATGGRSPLHF.

The chain carries TRBV4-3 and TRBJ1-4, with D maybe TRBD1 (6 bases). The CDR3 contains 15 residues. With 0 bases removed from V and 6 bases from J, the gap between germline ends came to 11 bases. Germline CDR1 is LGHNA and CDR2 is YSLEER. The CDR3 DNA reads as TGCGCCAGCAGCCAAGATAAGGGGGGGTATGAAAAACTGTTTTTT. It yields the protein CASSQDKGGYEKLFF.

This clone was detected a few times. The genes are TRBV5-1 and TRBJ2-6; TRBD1 matches 7 bases. CDR1 SGHRS and CDR2 YFSETQ come from the germline V gene. The CDR3 covers 16 residues. Germline trimming cut 6 bases from V and 0 bases from J; bases unmatched to any gene: 6. CDR3 loop: CASNPGQTSGANVLTF. Written as DNA, the CDR3 is TGCGCCAGCAACCCGGGACAGACCTCTGGGGCCAACGTCCTGACTTTC.

In DNA, the CDR3 is TGTGCCAGCTTAGCGAAGCGGTCCGACAATGAGCAGTTCTTC. Protein: CASLAKRSDNEQFF. V usage is TRBV18 and J usage is TRBJ2-1; D might be TRBD2 (5 bases). The V and J ends lost 7 bases and 5 bases respectively, with 15 bases between them. This CDR3 spans 14 amino acids. Germline values: CDR1 KGHSH, CDR2 LQKENI.

This clone was seen once. The chain links TRBV27 to TRBJ1-1, with a tentative D call TRBD1 (6 bases). The V gene's germline CDR1 is MNHEY and CDR2 SMNVEV (reference sequence). The CDR3 loop spans 17 amino acids. Trimming cost V 2 bases and J 4 bases, with 20 bases left between them. Here the CDR3 reads CASSLIVPGAMATEAFF. CDR3 nucleotides: TGTGCCAGCAGTTTAATAGTCCCAGGGGCGATGGCCACTGAAGCTTTCTTT.

J is TRBJ1-5 and V is TRBV30; weak D call: TRBD1 (5 bases). The germline V gene encodes CDR1 GTSNPN and CDR2 SVGIG (reference sequence). This CDR3 has 14 residues. The V end lost 5 bases, the J end lost 1 base, and 12 bases lay between the germline ends. The CDR3 DNA sequence: TGTGCCTGGGATCAGGGTGGGAGCAATCAGCCCCAGCATTTT. This encodes CAWDQGGSNQPQHF.

The gene calls are TRBV5-1 and TRBJ2-1, with D possibly matching TRBD1 (6 bases). The length of the CDR3 is 16 residues. Germline V CDR1 and CDR2: SGHRS, YFSETQ. V shed 0 bases and J shed 0 bases, with 10 bases lying between them. In DNA form, the CDR3 reads TGCGCCAGCAGCTTGGGAGGGGGTAGCTCCTACAATGAGCAGTTCTTC. It encodes CASSLGGGSSYNEQFF.

V gene TRBV6-1 combines with J gene TRBJ1-1; 8 bases match TRBD1. CDR1 and CDR2 (germline): MNHNS, SASEGT. The V segment lost 4 bases and the J segment 12 bases; nucleotides outside the gene matches: 28. The CDR3 is 19 amino acids. CDR3 nucleotide sequence: TGTGCCAGCAGTGGCCCCCCGGGACAGGTTGCCGCCCGCAGGGTCGGGCCTTTCTTT. Translating gives CASSGPPGQVAARRVGPFF.

In DNA, the CDR3 is TGTGCCAGCAGTCGACAGGGGAGCACTGAAGCTTTCTTT. This sequence encodes CASSRQGSTEAFF. This chain links TRBV2 with TRBJ1-1; 8 bases map to TRBD1. CDR1 SNHLY and CDR2 FYNNEI come from the germline V gene. Unmatched junction bases numbered 3, after V lost 5 bases and J lost 4 bases. The CDR3 extends over 13 amino acids.

The chain joins TRBV11-2 to TRBJ2-7; perhaps TRBD2 as D (6 bases). V was trimmed by 3 bases and J by 2 bases, leaving 8 bases between them. The CDR3 sequence is 13 residues long. The germline CDR1 and CDR2 sequences are SGHAT and FQNNGV. The CDR3 DNA reads as TGTGCCAGCAGCTTGGAGCGGGCCTACGAGCAGTACGTC. It encodes CASSLERAYEQYV.

The gene calls are TRBV10-3 and TRBJ2-1; 10 bases align to TRBD2. Germline V gene lookup returns CDR1 ENHRY and CDR2 SYGVKD. V shed 6 bases and J 7 bases; nucleotides not matched to a gene: 6. The CDR3 sequence is 14 residues long. CDR3 sequence reads: CAISRTSGTNEQFF. In DNA form, the CDR3 reads TGTGCCATCAGCCGGACTAGCGGAACAAATGAGCAGTTCTTC.

The chain has TRBV6-6 and TRBJ1-1; D ambiguous. This CDR3 is 14 amino acids long. Deletions cut 2 bases from V and 0 bases from J, with 7 bases between. CDR1 is MNHNY, CDR2 SVGAGI, per germline (reference sequence). Here the CDR3 DNA reads TGTGCCAGCAGTTACGCTATCATGAACACTGAAGCTTTCTTT. Protein product: CASSYAIMNTEAFF.

V usage is TRBV4-1 and J usage is TRBJ2-1; tentative D call: TRBD2 (5 bases). The V gene's germline CDR1 is MGHRA and CDR2 YSYEKL. The CDR3 totals 14 residues. Trimming removed 0 bases from V and 15 bases from J, with 18 bases in between. In DNA, the CDR3 is TGCGCCAGCAGCCAAGATCTTCGGGCTAGCTTGGGGTTCTTC. Protein product: CASSQDLRASLGFF.

The J gene is TRBJ2-1, the V gene TRBV18; D possibly corresponds to TRBD1 (5 bases). This CDR3 spans 14 amino acids. The V end was cut by 6 bases, the J end by 2 bases, with 11 bases between. CDR1 is KGHSH, CDR2 LQKENI, per germline. The CDR3 spells CASSQGPAYNEQFF. The CDR3 bases are TGTGCCAGCTCCCAGGGCCCTGCCTACAATGAGCAGTTCTTC.

The chain has TRBV7-2 and TRBJ2-7; D might be TRBD2 (6 bases). Germline V gene sequence: CDR1 SGHTA, CDR2 FQGNSA. The CDR3 contains 14 residues. V was cut by 4 bases and J by 2 bases, with 12 bases left in between. CDR3 protein: CASSSAGNPYEQYV. The CDR3 nucleotides are TGTGCCAGCAGCTCCGCGGGGAATCCCTACGAGCAGTACGTC.

The chain recombines TRBV9 with TRBJ2-1; D may be TRBD2 (6 bases). This CDR3 is 18 amino acids long. The V gene's germline CDR1 is SGDLS and CDR2 YYNGEE. V lost 0 bases and J lost 8, with 24 bases in between. The CDR3 is CASSVAPTSAGNVDEQFF. The CDR3, as DNA: TGTGCCAGCAGCGTAGCTCCGACGTCGGCGGGGAATGTTGATGAGCAGTTCTTC.

The chain couples TRBV3-1 (or the pseudogene TRBV3-2) to TRBJ1-5; D remains ambiguous. The CDR3 length is 14 residues. V lost 2 bases to trimming and J lost 7 bases, with 12 bases between them. CDR1 and CDR2 from the germline V gene are LGHDT and YNNKEL (reference sequence). The CDR3 reads CASSQMGRTQPQHF. CDR3 bases: TGTGCCAGCAGCCAAATGGGGAGGACGCAGCCCCAGCATTTT.

This sequence joins TRBV19 and TRBJ1-2; possibly TRBD1 for D (5 bases). The CDR3 runs to 14 residues. The germline V and J ends were trimmed by 4 bases and 1 base, with 10 bases remaining between them. Per the germline V gene, CDR1 is LNHDA and CDR2 is SQIVND (reference sequence). DNA for the CDR3: TGTGCCAGTAGTACGGGGACTGGTAACTATGGCTACACCTTC. Protein: CASSTGTGNYGYTF.

The chain joins TRBV28 to TRBJ2-1; D may be TRBD1 (6 bases). Per the germline V gene, CDR1 is MDHEN and CDR2 is SYDVKM. Trimming removed 6 bases at V and 6 bases at J, with 18 bases between. CDR3 length: 15 residues. CDR3 bases: TGTGCCAGCAGCCGACCCCACACAGGGAGCAATGAGCAGTTCTTC. It is translated as CASSRPHTGSNEQFF.